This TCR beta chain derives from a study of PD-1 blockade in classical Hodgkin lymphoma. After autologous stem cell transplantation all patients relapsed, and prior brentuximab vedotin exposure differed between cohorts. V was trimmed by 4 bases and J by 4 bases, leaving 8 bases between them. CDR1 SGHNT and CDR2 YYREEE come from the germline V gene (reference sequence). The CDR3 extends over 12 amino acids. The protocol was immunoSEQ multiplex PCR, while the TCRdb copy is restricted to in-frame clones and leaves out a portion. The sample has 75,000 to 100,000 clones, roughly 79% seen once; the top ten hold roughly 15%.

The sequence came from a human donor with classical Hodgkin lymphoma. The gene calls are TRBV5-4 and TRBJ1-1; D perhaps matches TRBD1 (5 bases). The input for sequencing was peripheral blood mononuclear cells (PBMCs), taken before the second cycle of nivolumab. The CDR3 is CASSRQTTEAFF. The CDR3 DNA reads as TGTGCCAGCAGCCGACAGACCACTGAAGCTTTCTTT.